This passage covers 10 T cell receptor beta chains from one sample sequenced in a study of T cells in Graves' hyperthyroidism and ophthalmopathy. Amplified TCR beta CDR3 regions came from RNA transcripts. The HTBI primer set drove a first-round RT-PCR of the TCR CDR3. TCRdb used MiXCR to reprocess the multiplex PCR reads, holding one entry per CDR3 protein. The sample lists 250,000 to 300,000 distinct CDR3 sequences; around a fifth were seen once. Input material: blood. These receptors originate from a man aged 45-60 years with Graves' ophthalmopathy.

This clonotype was recorded a few times. J is TRBJ2-7 and V is TRBV11-1; TRBD1 might be the D (7 bases). This CDR3 comprises 16 residues. V lost 5 bases, J lost 1 base, and 18 bases lay in between. Per germline, CDR1 SGHAT and CDR2 FQDESV (reference sequence). CDR3 in amino acids: CASSNPDRRGSYEQYF. Here the CDR3 DNA reads TGTGCCAGCAGCAATCCGGACAGGAGGGGATCCTACGAGCAGTACTTC.

The genes are TRBV19 and TRBJ1-4, with TRBD1 matching over 8 bases. The CDR3 spans 15 residues. V lost 9 bases, J lost 2 bases, and 8 bases stayed unmatched. CDR1 LNHDA and CDR2 SQIVND come from the germline V gene (reference sequence). The CDR3 is CASTGDRGTNEKLFF. For the CDR3, the DNA is TGTGCCAGCACCGGTGACAGGGGCACTAATGAAAAACTGTTTTTT.

V and J are TRBV20-1 and TRBJ2-7, with 9 bases that match TRBD2. Trimming removed 1 base from V and 2 bases from J; junction bases left unmatched: 6. The CDR3 extends over 15 amino acids. CDR1 and CDR2 from the germline V gene are DFQATT and SNEGSKA (reference sequence). CDR3 region: CSARAGTSTTYEQYF. The CDR3 coding sequence is TGCAGTGCTAGAGCCGGGACTAGCACTACCTACGAGCAGTACTTC.

This clonotype was observed at least ten times. J is TRBJ2-7 and V is TRBV5-1, with D perhaps TRBD2 (6 bases). This CDR3 comprises 14 residues. Per germline, CDR1 SGHRS and CDR2 YFSETQ. V was trimmed by 2 bases and J by 2 bases, leaving 11 bases between them. The CDR3 bases are TGCGCCAGCAGCTTAGCGGGTCATACCTACGAGCAGTACTTC. Residues: CASSLAGHTYEQYF.

The chain couples TRBV28 to TRBJ2-7; 10 positions match TRBD2. Germline loops: CDR1 MDHEN, CDR2 SYDVKM. The CDR3 runs 15 residues. J was trimmed by 2 bases and V by 10 bases; bases with no gene match: 11. The CDR3 DNA is TGTGCCATCGTTAGGGGGCTAGCGGGAGCCTACGAGCAGTACTTC. Protein sequence: CAIVRGLAGAYEQYF.

This clonotype came up a few times. This chain joins TRBV2 and TRBJ2-3; the match to TRBD2 covers 7 bases. The junction had 11 bases not matched to a gene; V was cut back by 9 bases and J by 5 bases. CDR1 is SNHLY, CDR2 FYNNEI, per germline. The CDR3 extends over 14 amino acids. The CDR3 DNA sequence: TGTGCCAGAGAAGGGCGGGAGCGGGAAGATACGCAGTATTTT. Its protein is CAREGREREDTQYF.

This clonotype was found many times. The chain uses TRBV11-1 and TRBJ2-3; D is unresolved. CDR3 length: 14 amino acids. Germline V gives CDR1 SGHAT, CDR2 FQDESV (reference sequence). Deletions cut 1 base from V and 2 bases from J, with 7 bases between. In DNA, the CDR3 is TGTGCCAGCAGCTTAGTGCGGTTCACAGATACGCAGTATTTT. Protein sequence: CASSLVRFTDTQYF.

The chain carries TRBV6-1 and TRBJ1-1; the D is unclear. V shed 6 bases and J shed 7 bases, with 21 bases lying between them. Per the germline V gene, CDR1 is MNHNS and CDR2 is SASEGT. This CDR3 spans 15 amino acids. The CDR3 nucleotides read TGTGCCAGCAGGGCCCAGACAAGAGGGCCAGTTGAAGCTTTCTTT. Its translation: CASRAQTRGPVEAFF.

This clonotype was found many times. The genes are TRBV5-1 and TRBJ2-1; D remains unclear. This CDR3 region has 15 residues. The germline CDR1 and CDR2 sequences are SGHRS and YFSETQ. V lost 5 bases and J 3 bases, leaving 15 bases between the germline ends. The CDR3 protein is CASRNVAEVYNEQFF. The CDR3 DNA reads TGCGCCAGCAGAAACGTAGCAGAAGTCTACAATGAGCAGTTCTTC.

This chain joins TRBV29-1 and TRBJ2-7; 9 bases agree with TRBD1. Per the germline V gene, CDR1 is SQVTM and CDR2 is ANQGSEA. V lost 4 bases and J lost 2; bases outside the gene matches: 3. This CDR3 is 13 amino acids long. CDR3 amino acids: CSVVTGGTYEQYF. The DNA for the CDR3 is TGCAGCGTTGTGACAGGGGGGACCTACGAGCAGTACTTC.